This TCR beta chain was sequenced during a study of type 1 regulatory T cells (dated by TCRdb to the early 2020s). About the study as a whole: An in vitro protocol by which a Tr1-enriched, alloantigen-specific CD4 T cell product named T-allo10 was generated was characterized in the study. T-allo10 was being tested clinically in patients with hematological malignancies who were undergoing allogeneic hematopoietic stem cell transplantation.

Including the terminal cysteine and phenylalanine, the CDR3 comprises 17 residues. The sequence is cut down to CDR3 DNA, 51 bases in frame from base 1. From a lookup of the germline V gene, CDR1 and CDR2 are LGHNA and YNFKEQ. The germline V end is reduced by 5 bases and the J end by 0 bases; junction bases left unmatched: 7. This clonotype was recorded a few times. What this receptor recognizes is not known. Base qualities are not at hand, and no much larger clone is one base apart. Instrument used: Illumina MiSeq. TCRdb reran the public reads through fastp at Q25 and MiXCR, keeping productive beta chains. Records with the same CDR3 protein are collapsed into one entry carrying the most frequent genes and DNA. This sample gives some 89,000 distinct CDR3 sequences in total; less than 40% of them show up just once. The ten largest clones capture less than 2.5% of the sample.

The sequencing sample was made of CD4+ T cells, either the whole sample or a sorted fraction (not recorded which). The clonotype originates from a human donor in good health. The rearranged chain carries TRBV4-2 and TRBJ1-4, with 9 junctional bases fitting TRBD1. CDR3 loop: CASSGTGGTTTNEKLFF. The DNA is TGTGCCAGCAGCGGAACAGGGGGCACCACAACTAATGAAAAACTGTTTTTT.